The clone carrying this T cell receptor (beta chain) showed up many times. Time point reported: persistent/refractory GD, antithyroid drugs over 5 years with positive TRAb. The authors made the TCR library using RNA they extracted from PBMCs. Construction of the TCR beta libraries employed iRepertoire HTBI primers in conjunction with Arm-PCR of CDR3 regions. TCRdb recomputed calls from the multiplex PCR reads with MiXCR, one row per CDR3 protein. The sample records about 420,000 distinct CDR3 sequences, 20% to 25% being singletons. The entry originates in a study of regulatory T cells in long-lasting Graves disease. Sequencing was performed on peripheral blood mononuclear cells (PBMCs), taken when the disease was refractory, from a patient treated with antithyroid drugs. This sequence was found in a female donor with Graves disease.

DNA of the CDR3: TGTGCCAGCATCGCAGCCTTGAACACTGAAGCTTTCTTT. It is translated as CASIAALNTEAFF. The chain combines TRBV2 with TRBJ1-1; D unclear. Germline V lookup: CDR1 SNHLY, CDR2 FYNNEI. This CDR3 is 13 amino acids long. The V gene lost 7 bases and the J gene lost 0 bases, with 9 bases spanning the gap.